This paragraph reports one TCR beta chain. Its antigen is not identified. Treatment reported: approximately nine-day PBMC culture with coronavirus spike peptide pools or control peptides (ViraFEST assay). During the years 2011-2018, before the COVID-19 pandemic, the unexposed donor's CD4+ T cells were collected. Peptide pool stimulation in ViraFEST expanded antigen-specific T cells, whose TCRs were then sequenced. Wells contained 1.8 million or so PBMCs each, and these were cultured with around 10 IU/ml IL-2 and roughly 10 ug/ml peptide pools. Four cold-coronavirus spikes and SARS-CoV-2 S/N served to probe CD4+ T cells taken from unexposed donors, cells permitting. Deletions cut 3 bases from V and 12 bases from J, with 18 bases between. The CDR3 contains 13 residues. The germline CDR1 and CDR2 sequences are LNHNV and YYDKDF (reference sequence). The data were obtained in a study of vaccination and CD4 T cells after COVID-19. Broader study findings: Spike mono-reactivity applied to 304 of 307 vaccine-specific clones detected in convalescent patients.

The Oncomine TCR Beta short-read assay sequenced DNA from cultured CD4+ T cells. Scientists extracted genomic DNA from CD4+ T cells grown in culture. TCRdb processed the PCR reads anew with MiXCR; each CDR3 protein has one entry. The table shows roughly 9,100 distinct CDR3 sequences, with under 50% occurring only once. This chain links TRBV15 with TRBJ2-7, with D perhaps matching TRBD1 (5 bases). The sequence derives from a human donor in good health. Sequenced material: CD4+ T cells from blood, cultured in vitro. CDR3 nucleotides: TGTGCCACCAGCAGCTTGGACAAATCCCACCCGTACTTC. Protein sequence: CATSSLDKSHPYF.